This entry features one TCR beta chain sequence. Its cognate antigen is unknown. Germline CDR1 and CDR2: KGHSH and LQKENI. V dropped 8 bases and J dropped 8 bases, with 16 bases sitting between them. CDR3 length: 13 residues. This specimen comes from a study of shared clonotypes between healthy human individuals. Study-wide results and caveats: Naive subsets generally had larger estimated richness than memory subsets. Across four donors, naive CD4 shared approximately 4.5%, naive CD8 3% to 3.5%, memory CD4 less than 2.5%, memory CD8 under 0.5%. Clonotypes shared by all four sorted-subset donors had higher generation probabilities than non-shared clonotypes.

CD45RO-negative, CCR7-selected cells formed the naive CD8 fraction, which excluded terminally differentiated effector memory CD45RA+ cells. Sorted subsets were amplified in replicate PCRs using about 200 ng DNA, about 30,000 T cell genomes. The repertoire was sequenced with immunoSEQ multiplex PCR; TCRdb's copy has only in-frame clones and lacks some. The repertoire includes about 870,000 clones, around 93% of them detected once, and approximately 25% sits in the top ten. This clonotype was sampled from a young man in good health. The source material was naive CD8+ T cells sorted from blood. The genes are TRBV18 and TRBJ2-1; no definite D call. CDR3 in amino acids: CASKAPQLDEQFF. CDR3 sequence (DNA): TGTGCCAGCAAGGCTCCTCAACTCGATGAGCAGTTCTTC.